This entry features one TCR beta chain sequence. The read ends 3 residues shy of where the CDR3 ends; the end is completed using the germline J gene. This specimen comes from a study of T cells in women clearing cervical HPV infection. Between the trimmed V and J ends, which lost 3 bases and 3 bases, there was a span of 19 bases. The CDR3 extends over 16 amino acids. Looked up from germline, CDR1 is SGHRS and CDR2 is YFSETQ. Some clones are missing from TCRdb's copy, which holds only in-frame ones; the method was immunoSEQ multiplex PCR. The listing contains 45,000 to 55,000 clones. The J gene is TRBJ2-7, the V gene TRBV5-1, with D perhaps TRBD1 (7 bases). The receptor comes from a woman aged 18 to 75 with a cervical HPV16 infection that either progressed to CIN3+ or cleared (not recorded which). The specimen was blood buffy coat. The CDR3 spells CASSWAGDQGGYEQYF. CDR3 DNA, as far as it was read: TGCGCCAGCAGCTGGGCCGGGGACCAGGGGGGCTACGAG.